The rows below give T cell receptor beta chains drawn from one sample of a study of shared clonotypes between healthy human individuals. Method: immunoSEQ multiplex PCR; TCRdb's copy keeps in-frame clones and lacks some. This sample has a few million clones, with 90% to 95% found just once. Sequenced sample: naive CD4+ T cells sorted from blood. The receptors come from a man between 18 and 35 years old in good health. The CDR3 runs from the conserved cysteine through the conserved F or W. D genes are given only for firm matches. Some rows have no size entry. The others give once, few or many, or a class for an expanded clone.

NA | NA | TRBJ2-5 | TRBV10-1 | TGCGCCAGCAGCCGGGACTTGAGGGAGACCCAGTACTTC | CASSRDLRETQYF
NA | NA | TRBJ1-5 | TRBV19 | TGTGCCAGTAGTATGGGGGGCTATAGCAATCAGCCCCAGCATTTT | CASSMGGYSNQPQHF
TRBD1 | NA | TRBJ2-2 | TRBV27 | TGTGCCAGCAGTTTATCGACAGGGGTGTATTCCGGGGAGCTGTTTTTT | CASSLSTGVYSGELFF
NA | NA | TRBJ1-5 | TRBV4-2 | TGTGCCAGCAGCCAAGACCCAGGGGATTTTAATCAGCCCCAGCATTTT | CASSQDPGDFNQPQHF
NA | NA | TRBJ2-2 | TRBV28 | TGTGCCAGCAGTTTAGAGGGGGGCACCGGGGAGCTGTTTTTT | CASSLEGGTGELFF
NA | NA | TRBJ1-2 | TRBV11-2 | TGTGCCAGCAGCTTAGGGCCGGAATCTAGAGGTCACACCTTC | CASSLGPESRGHTF
NA | NA | TRBJ1-1 | TRBV7-3 | TGTGCCAGCAGCCGTCAGGAGAACACTGAAGCTTTCTTT | CASSRQENTEAFF
NA | NA | TRBJ2-7 | TRBV7-9 | TGTGCCAGCAGCTTAGGGGGCGGGGCCTCCTACGAGCAGTACTTC | CASSLGGGASYEQYF
NA | NA | TRBJ2-1 | TRBV21-1 | TGTGCCAGCAGCAAAGGAGCATTAAACTCCTACAATGAGCAGTTCTTC | CASSKGALNSYNEQFF
TRBD1 | NA | TRBJ2-7 | TRBV6-1 | TGTGCCAGCAGTGAAGGAGGGGGCTGGGCCTACGAGCAGTACTTC | CASSEGGGWAYEQYF
NA | once | TRBJ1-2 | TRBV5-1 | TGCGCCAGCAGCTTGGCAGTGACGGACAGACGCTATGGCTACACCTTC | CASSLAVTDRRYGYTF
NA | NA | TRBJ2-7 | TRBV4-3 | TGCGCCAGCAGCCAAGATAGAAACTTGTTCTCCTACGAGCAGTACTTC | CASSQDRNLFSYEQYF
NA | NA | TRBJ2-7 | TRBV7-9 | TGTGCCAGCAGCTCGTCTGGGGGCGGGCAGTACTTC | CASSSSGGGQYF
NA | few | TRBJ1-5 | TRBV29-1 | TGCAGCGTTGAAGTGGCCGGGAATCAGCCCCAGCATTTT | CSVEVAGNQPQHF
TRBD1 | once | TRBJ1-2 | TRBV7-8 | TGTGCCAGCAGCGAACAGGGGGCGATTTATGGCTACACCTTC | CASSEQGAIYGYTF
NA | NA | TRBJ2-7 | TRBV6-5 | TGTGCCAGCAGTTACTGGGAGGGGGGAGGCGAGCAGTACTTC | CASSYWEGGGEQYF
NA | NA | TRBJ1-6 | TRBV7-9 | TGTGCCAGCAGCTTAAGGGGGGACTCCTATAATTCACCCCTCCACTTT | CASSLRGDSYNSPLHF
TRBD2 | NA | TRBJ2-7 | TRBV5-1 | TGCGCCAGCAGTCCACGTTGGGCCGGGGGGTCCCACGAGCAGTACTTC | CASSPRWAGGSHEQYF
NA | NA | TRBJ2-7 | TRBV10-1 | TGCGCCAGCAGTGAGTCCCCAAGTATCTACGAGCAGTACTTC | CASSESPSIYEQYF
TRBD1 | NA | TRBJ1-2 | TRBV12-5 | TGTGCTAGTGGTAGGGACAGGGGGCTCTATGGCTACACCTTC | CASGRDRGLYGYTF
TRBD1 | NA | TRBJ2-6 | TRBV4-3 | TGCGCCAGCAGCCTAGGACAGGGGGCGGCTGGGGCCAACGTCCTGACTTTC | CASSLGQGAAGANVLTF
NA | NA | TRBJ2-5 | TRBV19 | TGTGCCTCGACAAGTGGAGGGATGGGGGAGACCCAGTACTTC | CASTSGGMGETQYF
NA | NA | TRBJ2-1 | TRBV10-3 | TGTGCCATCAGTGGTTTCAGTTACAATGAGCAGTTCTTC | CAISGFSYNEQFF
NA | NA | TRBJ1-5 | TRBV19 | TGTGCCAGTAGTATAGGTTCCACAGGGAAGGGCAATCAGCCCCAGCATTTT | CASSIGSTGKGNQPQHF
NA | NA | TRBJ1-5 | TRBV19 | TGTGCCAGTAGTGGTGGAGGGTATAGCAATCAGCCCCAGCATTTT | CASSGGGYSNQPQHF
TRBD1 | once | TRBJ1-5 | TRBV6-5 | TGTGCCAGTAGCCGGGACAGTAGCAATCAGCCCCAGCATTTT | CASSRDSSNQPQHF
NA | NA | TRBJ1-6 | TRBV10-3 | TGTGCCATCAGTGCCTCAGGGTTGACGGGTTCACCCCTCCACTTT | CAISASGLTGSPLHF
TRBD1 | NA | TRBJ1-4 | TRBV7-2 | TGTGCCAGCAGCTCACAGGGGACCAATGAAAAACTGTTTTTT | CASSSQGTNEKLFF
NA | NA | TRBJ2-7 | TRBV27 | TGTGCCAGCAGTTTAAGTGTTCTAGGCCGTAGATACGAGCAGTACTTC | CASSLSVLGRRYEQYF
NA | NA | TRBJ2-7 | TRBV13 | TGTGCCAGCAGCCCTCGGGACTTAAGTACCTCCTACGAGCAGTACTTC | CASSPRDLSTSYEQYF
TRBD2 | once | TRBJ2-7 | TRBV6-1 | TGTGCCAGCAGTGCAAGACTAGCGGGGTCCTACGAGCAGTACTTC | CASSARLAGSYEQYF
NA | NA | TRBJ1-4 | TRBV6-1 | TGTGCCAGCAGTGAGGGGACACTGGGCGAAAAACTGTTTTTT | CASSEGTLGEKLFF
TRBD2 | NA | TRBJ2-7 | TRBV11-2 | TGTGCCAGCAGCTTAAACCCGACTAGCGGGGGGAAATCCTACGAGCAGTACTTC | CASSLNPTSGGKSYEQYF
TRBD2 | NA | TRBJ2-3 | TRBV5-1 | TGCGCCAGCAGCTTCCTTAGCGGGGGCCTCACCACAGATACGCAGTATTTT | CASSFLSGGLTTDTQYF
NA | NA | TRBJ2-5 | TRBV7-2 | TGTGCCAGCAGCTTAAACTTGGGGGGGCGTGGAGAGACCCAGTACTTC | CASSLNLGGRGETQYF
TRBD2 | NA | TRBJ2-7 | TRBV5-1 | TGCGCCAGCAGTCTAGCGGGAGCGAACGAGCAGTACTTC | CASSLAGANEQYF
TRBD1 | NA | TRBJ1-1 | TRBV5-1 | TGCGCCAGCAGCTTGGAGCAGGGGGCGAGAACTGAAGCTTTCTTT | CASSLEQGARTEAFF
NA | once | TRBJ2-1 | TRBV10-3 | TGTGCCATCTCTAAGGAGCGGATGGAAGAGCAGTTCTTC | CAISKERMEEQFF
NA | once | TRBJ2-2 | TRBV7-9 | TGTGCCAGCAGCTTACCGGACACGAACACCGGGGAGCTGTTTTTT | CASSLPDTNTGELFF
NA | NA | TRBJ1-1 | TRBV7-8 | TGTGCCAGCACCCATCATTCAGGCGGGGGAAACACTGAAGCTTTCTTT | CASTHHSGGGNTEAFF
NA | NA | TRBJ2-6 | TRBV2 | TGTGCCAACCGGTGGGGCTCTGGGGCCAACGTCCTGACTTTC | CANRWGSGANVLTF
NA | once | TRBJ2-7 | TRBV5-6 | TGTGCCAGCAGCTTGCCAGCTTCCGACGAGCAGTACTTC | CASSLPASDEQYF
NA | NA | TRBJ1-2 | TRBV7-2 | TGTGCCAGCAGCTTAGCCCTCGGACAGACTTATGGCTACACCTTC | CASSLALGQTYGYTF
NA | NA | TRBJ2-1 | TRBV5-1 | TGCGCCAGCAGCTTGGGACGGGGAGAACTGCAGTTCTTC | CASSLGRGELQFF
NA | once | TRBJ1-6 | TRBV4-1 | TGCGCCAGCAGCCAAGGCAGGGTAAATTCACCCCTCCACTTT | CASSQGRVNSPLHF
TRBD2 | NA | TRBJ2-3 | TRBV5-1 | TGCGCCAGCAGCGTACTAGCGGGGGCCACAGATACGCAGTATTTT | CASSVLAGATDTQYF
TRBD1 | NA | TRBJ2-2 | TRBV27 | TGTGCCAGCAGTTTTACAGGGGGATCGAAAGGCGGGGAGCTGTTTTTT | CASSFTGGSKGGELFF
NA | NA | TRBJ2-5 | TRBV7-2 | TGTGCCAGCAACAAAGAAGGGGGCCAAGAGACCCAGTACTTC | CASNKEGGQETQYF
NA | NA | TRBJ1-5 | TRBV10-3 | TGTGCCATCAGTAGTCAGGGGTTCAATAGCAATCAGCCCCAGCATTTT | CAISSQGFNSNQPQHF
TRBD1 | NA | TRBJ2-7 | TRBV7-2 | TGTGCCAGCAGCTACGAAATCTTGACAGGGTCCTACGAGCAGTACTTC | CASSYEILTGSYEQYF
NA | NA | TRBJ2-7 | TRBV30 | TGTGCCTGGGTACAGGGGGGGGGCTACGAGCAGTACTTC | CAWVQGGGYEQYF
NA | NA | TRBJ2-3 | TRBV7-9 | TGTGCCAGCAGTCCCACCGGGGGACTGAACACAGATACGCAGTATTTT | CASSPTGGLNTDTQYF
NA | NA | TRBJ2-7 | TRBV30 | TGTGCCTGGGGGGGGGACAGGACGTACGAGCAGTACTTC | CAWGGDRTYEQYF
TRBD1 | NA | TRBJ1-2 | TRBV4-1 | TGCGCCAGCAGCCAGGGCGGGAGGGACAGGGGGCCGCGGGGGCACTATGGCTACACCTTC | CASSQGGRDRGPRGHYGYTF
NA | NA | TRBJ2-7 | TRBV7-2 | TGTGCCAGCAGCTTAGGAGGGCCCGGAGGGGTCGAGCAGTACTTC | CASSLGGPGGVEQYF
NA | NA | TRBJ2-5 | TRBV5-1 | TGCGCCAGCAGCTTAACAGGGACCGAGACCCAGTACTTC | CASSLTGTETQYF